The clone carrying this T cell receptor (beta chain) was seen once. As to treatment: 15 Gy SBRT to primary tumor, nephrectomy 4 weeks later. Clones were sequenced by immunoSEQ multiplex PCR, and TCRdb holds only the in-frame ones, with some missing. The sample has under 20,000 clones, roughly 64% seen once. Germline values: CDR1 SGDLS, CDR2 YYNGEE. The CDR3 totals 15 residues. The germline V and J ends were trimmed by 3 bases and 7 bases, with 16 bases remaining between them. The data are from a study of radiation and T cells in renal cell carcinoma. The V and J genes are TRBV9 and TRBJ1-4; D is possibly TRBD1 (5 bases). The source material was tumor tissue, sampled from a patient whose treatment included radiotherapy and nephrectomy. The source is a woman in her 70s with renal cell carcinoma. CDR3 sequence reads: CASSGGRTGGEKLFF. In DNA, the CDR3 is TGTGCCAGCAGCGGAGGGAGAACTGGGGGTGAAAAACTGTTTTTT. Combining the CDR3 with reference TRBV9 and TRBJ1-4 gives the whole variable domain DSGVTQTPKHLITATGQRVTLRCSPRSGDLSVYWYQQSLDQGLQFLIQYYNGEERAKGNILERFSAQQFPDLHSELNLSSLELGDSALYFCASSGGRTGGEKLFFGSGTQLSVL.